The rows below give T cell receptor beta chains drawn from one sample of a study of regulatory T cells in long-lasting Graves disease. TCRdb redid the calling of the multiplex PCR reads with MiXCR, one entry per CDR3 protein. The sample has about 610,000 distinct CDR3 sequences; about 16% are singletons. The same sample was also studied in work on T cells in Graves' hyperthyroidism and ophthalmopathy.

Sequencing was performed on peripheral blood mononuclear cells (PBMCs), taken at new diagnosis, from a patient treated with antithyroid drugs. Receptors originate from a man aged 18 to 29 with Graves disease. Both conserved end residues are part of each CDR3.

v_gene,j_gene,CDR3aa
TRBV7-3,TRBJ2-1,CASSLTGDGYNEQFF
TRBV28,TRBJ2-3,CASATIRGGRSTDTQYF
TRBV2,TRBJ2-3,CASSGGTTSTDTQYF
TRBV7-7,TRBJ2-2,CASSETSGSTGELFF
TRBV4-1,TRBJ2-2,CASSQMTSGANTGELFF
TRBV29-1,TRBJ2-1,CSVRQTGGEYNEQFF
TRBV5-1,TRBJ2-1,CASQSSGRTHNEQFF
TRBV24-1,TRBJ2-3,CATSTPRASGSPTDTQYF
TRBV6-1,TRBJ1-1,CASSPPGQGATDTEAFF
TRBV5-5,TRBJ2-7,CASSQEPSVTYEQYF
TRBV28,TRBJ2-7,CASSRKGAGTRSGYEQYF
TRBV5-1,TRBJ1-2,CASSGGQAVAISYTF
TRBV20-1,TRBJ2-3,CSGEAGFPDTQYF
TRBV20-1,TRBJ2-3,CSAHLAGGLDTQYF
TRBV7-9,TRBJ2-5,CASSSQRDWETQYF
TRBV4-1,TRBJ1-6,CASSPLATGGPSPLHF
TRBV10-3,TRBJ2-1,CAISEIGGNEQFF
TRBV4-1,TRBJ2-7,CASSQVFGYSSSREQYF
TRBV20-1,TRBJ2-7,CSAPEGGGHEQYF
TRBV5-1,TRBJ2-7,CASSLGRVAGVFYEQYF
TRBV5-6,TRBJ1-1,CASSDRATSGF
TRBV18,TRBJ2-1,CASSPPRLDYNEQFF
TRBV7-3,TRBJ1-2,CASRRTGGDYGYTF
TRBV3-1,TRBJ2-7,CASSLGPGTGGPYEQYF
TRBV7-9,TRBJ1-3,CASRPGAADGSGNTIYF
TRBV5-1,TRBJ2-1,CASSLGDSVPYNEQFF
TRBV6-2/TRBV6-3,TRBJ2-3,CASSSPLGWGTDTQYF
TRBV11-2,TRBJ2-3,CASSYDRAGRTDTQYF
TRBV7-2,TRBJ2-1,CASSYPGTTYNEQFF
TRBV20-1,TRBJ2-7,CSARAPGASGSHEQYF
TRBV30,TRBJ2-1,CAWGRVGEQFF
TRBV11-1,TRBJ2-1,CASSYGKRYNEQFF